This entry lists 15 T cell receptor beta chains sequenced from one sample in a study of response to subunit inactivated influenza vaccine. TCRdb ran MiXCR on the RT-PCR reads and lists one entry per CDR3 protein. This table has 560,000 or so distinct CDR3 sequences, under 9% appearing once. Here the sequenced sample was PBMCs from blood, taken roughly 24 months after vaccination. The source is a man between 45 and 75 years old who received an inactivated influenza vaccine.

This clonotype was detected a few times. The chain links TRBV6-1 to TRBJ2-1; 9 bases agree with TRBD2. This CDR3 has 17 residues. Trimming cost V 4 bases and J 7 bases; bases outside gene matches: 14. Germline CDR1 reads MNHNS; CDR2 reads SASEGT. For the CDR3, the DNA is TGTGCCAGCAGTGTCTTACTCGGGACTAGCAAAGTAAATGAGCAGTTCTTC. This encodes CASSVLLGTSKVNEQFF.

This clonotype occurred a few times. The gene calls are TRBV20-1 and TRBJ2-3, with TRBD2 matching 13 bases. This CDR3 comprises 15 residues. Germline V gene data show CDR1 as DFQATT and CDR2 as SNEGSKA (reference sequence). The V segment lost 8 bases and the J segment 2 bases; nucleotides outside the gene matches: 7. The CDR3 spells CSSDGTSGTTDTQYF. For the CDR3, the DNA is TGCAGTTCCGACGGGACTAGCGGGACCACAGATACGCAGTATTTT.

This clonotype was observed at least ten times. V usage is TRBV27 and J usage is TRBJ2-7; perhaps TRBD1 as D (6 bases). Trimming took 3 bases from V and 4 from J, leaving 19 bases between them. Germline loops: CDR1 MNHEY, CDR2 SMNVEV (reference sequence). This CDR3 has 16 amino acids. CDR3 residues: CASSFRGSLGGYEQYF. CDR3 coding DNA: TGTGCCAGCAGTTTTCGGGGCTCCCTAGGGGGTTACGAGCAGTACTTC.

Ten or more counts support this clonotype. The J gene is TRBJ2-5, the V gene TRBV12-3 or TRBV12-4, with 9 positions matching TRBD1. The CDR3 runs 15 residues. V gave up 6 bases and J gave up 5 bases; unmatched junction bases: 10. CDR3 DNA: TGTGCCAGCAGGGGGGGACAGGGTCTTGTCGAGACCCAGTACTTC. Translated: CASRGGQGLVETQYF.

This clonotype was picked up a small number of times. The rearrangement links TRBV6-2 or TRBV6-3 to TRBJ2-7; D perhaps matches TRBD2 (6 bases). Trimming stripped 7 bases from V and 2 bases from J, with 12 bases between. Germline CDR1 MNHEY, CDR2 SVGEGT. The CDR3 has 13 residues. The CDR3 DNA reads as TGTGCCAGCACCGGGACTGTACCCTACGAGCAGTACTTC. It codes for CASTGTVPYEQYF.

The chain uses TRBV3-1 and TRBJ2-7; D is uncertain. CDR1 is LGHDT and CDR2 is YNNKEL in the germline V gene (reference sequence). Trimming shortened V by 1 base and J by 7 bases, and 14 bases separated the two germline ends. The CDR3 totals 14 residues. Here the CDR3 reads CASSQAPEEKEQYF. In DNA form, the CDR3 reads TGTGCCAGCAGCCAAGCCCCAGAGGAAAAGGAGCAGTACTTC.

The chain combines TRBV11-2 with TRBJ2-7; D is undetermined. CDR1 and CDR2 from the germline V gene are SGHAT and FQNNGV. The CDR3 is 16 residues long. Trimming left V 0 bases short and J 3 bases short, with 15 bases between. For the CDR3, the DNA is TGTGCCAGCAGCTTAGATTTCCGGGCAGATTACTACGAGCAGTACTTC. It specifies CASSLDFRADYYEQYF.

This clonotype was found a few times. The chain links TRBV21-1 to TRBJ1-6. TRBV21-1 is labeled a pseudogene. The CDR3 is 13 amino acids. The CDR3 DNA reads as TGTGCCAGCAGCTCTCCCAAGAATTCACCCCTCCACTTT. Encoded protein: CASSSPKNSPLHF.

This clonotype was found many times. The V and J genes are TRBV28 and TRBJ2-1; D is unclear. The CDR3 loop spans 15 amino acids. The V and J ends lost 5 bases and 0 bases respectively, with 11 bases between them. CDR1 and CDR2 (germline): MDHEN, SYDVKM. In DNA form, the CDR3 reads TGTGCCAGCAGTATTCCTTTGACCTCCTACAATGAGCAGTTCTTC. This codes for CASSIPLTSYNEQFF. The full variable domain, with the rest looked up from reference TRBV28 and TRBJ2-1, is DVKVTQSSRYLVKRTGEKVFLECVQDMDHENMFWYRQDPGLGLRLIYFSYDVKMKEKGDIPEGYSVSREKKERFSLILESASTNQTSMYLCASSIPLTSYNEQFFGPGTRLTVL.

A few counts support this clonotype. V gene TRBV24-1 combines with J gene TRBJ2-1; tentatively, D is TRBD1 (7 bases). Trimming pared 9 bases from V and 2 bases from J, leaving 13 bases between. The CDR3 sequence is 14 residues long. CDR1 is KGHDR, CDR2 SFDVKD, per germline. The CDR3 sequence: CATGRQGAYNEQFF. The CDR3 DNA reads TGTGCCACCGGGAGGCAGGGGGCCTACAATGAGCAGTTCTTC.

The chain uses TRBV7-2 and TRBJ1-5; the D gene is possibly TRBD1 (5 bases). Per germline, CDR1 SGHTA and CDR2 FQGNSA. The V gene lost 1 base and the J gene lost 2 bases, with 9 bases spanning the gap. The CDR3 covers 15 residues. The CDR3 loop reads CASSLVRGGNQPQHF. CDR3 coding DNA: TGTGCCAGCAGCTTAGTTAGGGGTGGCAATCAGCCCCAGCATTTT.

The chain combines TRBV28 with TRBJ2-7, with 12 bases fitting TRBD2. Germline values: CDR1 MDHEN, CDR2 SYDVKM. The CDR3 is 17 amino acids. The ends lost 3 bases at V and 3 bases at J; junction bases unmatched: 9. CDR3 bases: TGTGCCAGCAGTTTTGGATCGACTAGCGGGAGCGGCTACGAGCAGTACTTC. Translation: CASSFGSTSGSGYEQYF.

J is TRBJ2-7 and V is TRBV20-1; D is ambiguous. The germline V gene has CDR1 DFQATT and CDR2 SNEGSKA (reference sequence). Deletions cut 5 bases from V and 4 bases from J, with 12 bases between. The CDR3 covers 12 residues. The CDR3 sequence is CSAEVDRYEQYF. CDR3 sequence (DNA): TGCAGTGCTGAGGTAGACCGGTACGAGCAGTACTTC.

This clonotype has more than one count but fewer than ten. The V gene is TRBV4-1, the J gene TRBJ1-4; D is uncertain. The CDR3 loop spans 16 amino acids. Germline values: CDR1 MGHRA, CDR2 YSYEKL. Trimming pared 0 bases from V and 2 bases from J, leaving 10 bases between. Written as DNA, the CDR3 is TGCGCCAGCAGCCAAGAGGCAGCCACTACTAATGAAAAACTGTTTTTT. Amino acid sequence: CASSQEAATTNEKLFF.

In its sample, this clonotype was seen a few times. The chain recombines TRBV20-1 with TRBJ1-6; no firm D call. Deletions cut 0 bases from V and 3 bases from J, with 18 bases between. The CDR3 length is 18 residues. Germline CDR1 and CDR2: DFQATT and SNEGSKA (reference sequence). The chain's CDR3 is CSARDPVGPLVYNSPLHF. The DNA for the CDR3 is TGCAGTGCTAGAGATCCTGTTGGCCCGCTCGTCTATAATTCACCCCTCCACTTT.